This TCR beta chain was sequenced for a study of cytomegalovirus exposure and HLA in healthy donors. The study's findings and limits: Cytomegalovirus-associated TCR beta chains were listed, numbering 150 to 200.

13 Jbeta primers and 60 Vbeta primers were used for the PCR. Clones were sequenced by immunoSEQ multiplex PCR, and TCRdb holds only the in-frame ones, with some missing. This table has about 160,000 clones, roughly 79% appearing once. Germline CDR1 reads SNHLY; CDR2 reads FYNNEI. This CDR3 has 13 amino acids. Trimming left V 4 bases short and J 4 bases short, with 8 bases between. Turning to this clone: Its antigen is as yet unknown.

The chain links TRBV2 to TRBJ1-3, with D possibly matching TRBD1 (5 bases). The sequencing input was PBMCs. The TCR comes from a man in his forties or fifties in good health and CMV-seronegative. The CDR3, as DNA: TGTGCCAGCAGTGGGGGACTGGGAAACACCATATATTTT. Translated, it gives CASSGGLGNTIYF.